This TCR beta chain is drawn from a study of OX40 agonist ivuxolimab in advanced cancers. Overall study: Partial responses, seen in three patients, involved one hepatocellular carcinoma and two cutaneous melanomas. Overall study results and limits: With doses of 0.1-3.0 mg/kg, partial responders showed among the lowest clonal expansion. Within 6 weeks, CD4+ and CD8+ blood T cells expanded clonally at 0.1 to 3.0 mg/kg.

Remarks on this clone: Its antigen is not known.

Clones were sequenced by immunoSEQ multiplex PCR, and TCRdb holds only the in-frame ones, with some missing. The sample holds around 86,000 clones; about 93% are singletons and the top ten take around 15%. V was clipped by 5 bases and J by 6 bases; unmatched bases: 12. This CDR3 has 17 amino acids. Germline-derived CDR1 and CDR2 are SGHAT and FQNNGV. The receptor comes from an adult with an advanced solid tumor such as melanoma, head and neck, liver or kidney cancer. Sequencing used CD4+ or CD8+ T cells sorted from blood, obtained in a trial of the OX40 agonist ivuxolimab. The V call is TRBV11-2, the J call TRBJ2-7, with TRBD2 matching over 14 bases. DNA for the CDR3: TGTGCCAGCAGCCCGACCGGGGGACTAGCGGGAGAGAGCGAGCAGTACTTC. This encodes CASSPTGGLAGESEQYF.